Below are 24 T cell receptor beta chains sequenced from a single sample in a study of technical replicates of blood from several donors (dated by TCRdb to the late 2010s). The library was produced with the immunoSEQ multiplex PCR assay. The clones in this table, taken by TCRdb from immuneACCESS, are in-frame only. Not every clone is retained; where verified, under half of the shortfall comes from an unresolved V gene, and the cause of the rest is unknown. This sample holds around 65,000 clones; over 70% were observed only once. Clones ranked in the top ten supply approximately 4.6% of the sample. The source material was PBMCs. Receptors were obtained from a human donor in good health. Some clones in this sample may be carry-over from other donors' samples.

This chain uses TRBV5-1 with TRBJ2-5; possible D gene TRBD2, 5 bases. V lost 0 bases and J 5 bases, leaving 17 bases between the germline ends. The germline CDR1 and CDR2 sequences are SGHRS and YFSETQ. This CDR3 is 16 amino acids long. Here the CDR3 DNA reads TGCGCCAGCAGCTTGGAGTTAGCCGGCACGGGGGAGACCCAGTACTTC. This encodes CASSLELAGTGETQYF.

V usage is TRBV5-1 and J usage is TRBJ2-1; D gene uncertain. V dropped 5 bases and J dropped 2 bases, with 11 bases sitting between them. The CDR3 is 14 amino acids. Germline CDR1 and CDR2: SGHRS and YFSETQ. The CDR3 DNA sequence: TGCGCCAGCAGTTCGGCGGTAACCTACAATGAGCAGTTCTTC. Translation gives CASSSAVTYNEQFF.

The chain recombines TRBV4-1 with TRBJ2-1; TRBD2 agrees at 15 bases. CDR1 and CDR2 (germline): MGHRA, YSYEKL. The CDR3 is 18 residues long. V was clipped by 4 bases and J by 4 bases; unmatched bases: 8. CDR3 sequence (DNA): TGCGCCAGCAGCCGAGGACTAGCGGGGGGGCGGCAATACAATGAGCAGTTCTTC. Its protein product is CASSRGLAGGRQYNEQFF.

The rearrangement links TRBV5-8 to TRBJ1-5, with 7 bases lining up with TRBD1. This CDR3 spans 15 amino acids. After removal of 0 bases from V and 6 bases from J, the junction contained 6 bases not matched to a gene. CDR1 is SGHTS and CDR2 is YDEGEE in the germline V gene. DNA for the CDR3: TGTGCCAGCAGCTTGGAGGGGGCCTTCGGTCAGCCCCAGCATTTT. Translating it yields CASSLEGAFGQPQHF.

This chain connects TRBV2 to TRBJ2-7; 9 bases are shared with TRBD1. Germline values: CDR1 SNHLY, CDR2 FYNNEI. The V and J ends lost 0 bases and 1 base, in that order; junction bases with no gene match: 10. The CDR3 consists of 18 residues. In DNA form, the CDR3 reads TGTGCCAGCAGTGAAGCCTTTCTCCCGGGACAGGGATCCTACGAGCAGTACTTC. Amino acid sequence: CASSEAFLPGQGSYEQYF.

This clone is deemed medium-sized. DNA of the CDR3: TGCGCCAGCAGCCAAGTGGGGGGTCGAACTTCGAATGAGCAGTTCTTC. Translated, it gives CASSQVGGRTSNEQFF. The chain carries TRBV4-1 and TRBJ2-1, with a weak D call TRBD2 (6 bases). CDR1 MGHRA and CDR2 YSYEKL come from the germline V gene. Trimming took off 1 base at V and 7 bases at J, with 17 bases between the two ends. The CDR3 sequence is 16 residues long.

CDR3 DNA: TGTGCCAGCAGCCCGCACCCCGGGACAGGGGACACTGAAGCTTTCTTT. Amino acids: CASSPHPGTGDTEAFF. The rearrangement joins TRBV7-3 to TRBJ1-1; 10 bases align to TRBD1. CDR3 length: 16 residues. Trimming took 5 bases from V and 3 from J; bases not matched to a gene: 9. CDR1 and CDR2 (germline): SGHTA, FQGTGA. Looking up the rest from reference TRBV7-3 and TRBJ1-1 gives the full variable domain: GAGVSQTPSNKVTEKGKYVELRCDPISGHTALYWYRQSLGQGPEFLIYFQGTGAADDSGLPNDRFFAVRPEGSVSTLKIQRTERGDSAVYLCASSPHPGTGDTEAFFGQGTRLTVV.

The chain has TRBV19 and TRBJ2-1, with 7 bases matching TRBD2. After removal of 7 bases from V and 6 bases from J, the junction contained 9 bases not matched to a gene. From germline, CDR1 is LNHDA and CDR2 SQIVND (reference sequence). This CDR3 spans 14 amino acids. CDR3: CASNGAGATNEQFF. CDR3 sequence (DNA): TGTGCCAGTAACGGGGCGGGAGCTACCAATGAGCAGTTCTTC.

The chain couples TRBV29-1 to TRBJ2-7; 16 nucleotides match TRBD2. Per the germline V gene, CDR1 is SQVTM and CDR2 is ANQGSEA. V trimming: 6 bases; J trimming: 6 bases; junction bases outside the gene matches: 11. CDR3 length: 16 residues. CDR3 bases: TGCAGCGTGACAAGGGGACTAGCGGGAGGGTTAAGCGAGCAGTACTTC. Its translation is CSVTRGLAGGLSEQYF.

The V gene is TRBV10-3, the J gene TRBJ1-3, with D unresolved. The CDR3 is 13 amino acids. Germline assignment: CDR1 ENHRY and CDR2 SYGVKD. Trimming took off 6 bases at V and 0 bases at J, with 6 bases between the two ends. For the CDR3, the DNA is TGTGCCATCAGCCCCGGCTCTGGAAACACCATATATTTT. It is translated as CAISPGSGNTIYF.

A single count supports this clone. The CDR3 loop is CASSRLARSSYEQYF. The CDR3, as DNA: TGTGCCAGCAGCAGACTAGCTAGGAGCTCCTACGAGCAGTACTTC. The chain couples TRBV21-1 to TRBJ2-7; the table assigns TRBD2, which was not confirmed against the DNA. TRBV21-1 is a listed pseudogene. The CDR3 is 15 residues long.

The rearrangement uses TRBV29-1 and TRBJ1-1; no definite D call. The CDR3 spans 16 residues. The germline V gene encodes CDR1 SQVTM and CDR2 ANQGSEA. Trimming shortened V by 7 bases and J by 2 bases, and 23 bases separated the two germline ends. CDR3 loop: CSAVGGREATNTEAFF. The CDR3 coding sequence is TGCAGCGCCGTGGGTGGGCGGGAGGCAACCAACACTGAAGCTTTCTTT.

The chain carries TRBV4-2 and TRBJ2-1; no reliable D call. V was pared by 0 bases and J by 1 base, with 10 bases between. Germline lookup yields CDR1 LGHNA and CDR2 YNFKEQ. This CDR3 is built from 16 residues. The CDR3 nucleotides read TGTGCCAGCAGCCAAGATGGCACCTTTTCCTACAATGAGCAGTTCTTC. Translating gives CASSQDGTFSYNEQFF.

The rearrangement uses TRBV9 and TRBJ2-5, with 7 bases fitting TRBD2. CDR1 and CDR2 (germline): SGDLS, YYNGEE. V lost 4 bases to trimming and J lost 5 bases; unmatched junction nucleotides: 11. The CDR3 sequence is 15 residues long. The CDR3: CASSSPRDYLETQYF. The CDR3 DNA follows: TGTGCCAGCAGCTCCCCGCGGGACTACTTGGAGACCCAGTACTTC.

The chain is built from TRBV14 and TRBJ2-1, with D tentatively TRBD2 (7 bases). From germline, CDR1 is SGHDN and CDR2 FVKESK. The V gene lost 5 bases and the J gene lost 9 bases, with 17 bases spanning the gap. This CDR3 contains 14 residues. In DNA form, the CDR3 reads TGTGCCAGCAGCGTAGGGGGGGCGAAGGCTGAGCAGTTCTTC. It codes for CASSVGGAKAEQFF.

The chain links TRBV21-1 to TRBJ1-3; no check of the table's D call, TRBD1, against the DNA was made. TRBV21-1 is assigned pseudogene status. The CDR3 is 16 amino acids. The chain's CDR3 is CASSRRQGATGNTIYF. Here the CDR3 DNA reads TGTGCCAGCAGCCGGCGACAGGGGGCGACTGGAAACACCATATATTTT.

This clone was observed a few times. The chain joins TRBV5-1 to TRBJ1-1; D not resolved. The CDR3 consists of 15 residues. The germline V gene encodes CDR1 SGHRS and CDR2 YFSETQ. Trimming left V 1 base short and J 1 base short, with 11 bases between. The CDR3 DNA follows: TGCGCCAGCAGCTTGCGGGGTCCAGAGAACACTGAAGCTTTCTTT. As protein: CASSLRGPENTEAFF.

The rearrangement links TRBV5-1 to TRBJ1-2, with no clear D. Germline V gene lookup returns CDR1 SGHRS and CDR2 YFSETQ. This CDR3 has 13 residues. Trimming pared 1 base from V and 0 bases from J, leaving 4 bases between. The CDR3 DNA sequence: TGCGCCAGCAGCTTGACAGCTAACTATGGCTACACCTTC. Its protein is CASSLTANYGYTF. Combining the CDR3 with reference TRBV5-1 and TRBJ1-2 gives the whole variable domain KAGVTQTPRYLIKTRGQQVTLSCSPISGHRSVSWYQQTPGQGLQFLFEYFSETQRNKGNFPGRFSGRQFSNSRSEMNVSTLELGDSALYLCASSLTANYGYTFGSGTRLTVV.

This chain joins TRBV7-9 and TRBJ1-2; D unclear. The ends were cut back, 5 bases at V and 5 bases at J, with 18 bases in the middle. Germline assignment: CDR1 SEHNR and CDR2 FQNEAQ (reference sequence). The CDR3 has 15 residues. This chain's CDR3 is CASSAWVMEQYGYTF. The CDR3 nucleotides are TGTGCCAGCAGCGCATGGGTGATGGAACAGTATGGCTACACCTTC.

The chain combines TRBV27 with TRBJ1-1; perhaps TRBD1 as D (6 bases). The V gene's germline CDR1 is MNHEY and CDR2 SMNVEV (reference sequence). V lost 8 bases and J lost 0, with 22 bases in between. The length of the CDR3 is 17 residues. The CDR3 loop is CASGVGRTGKMNTEAFF. As DNA, the CDR3 is TGTGCCAGCGGAGTGGGCCGAACAGGGAAAATGAACACTGAAGCTTTCTTT.

The rearrangement links TRBV4-3 to TRBJ1-2, with a possible D match to TRBD1 (5 bases). CDR3 length: 12 amino acids. The germline V gene has CDR1 LGHNA and CDR2 YSLEER. Trimming removed 4 bases at V and 4 bases at J, with 7 bases between. CDR3: CASSRQGYGYTF. The DNA for the CDR3 is TGCGCCAGCAGCCGTCAGGGCTATGGCTACACCTTC.

This clone was counted once. V gene TRBV19 combines with J gene TRBJ1-2, with D possibly TRBD1 on 5 matching bases. The germline V gene encodes CDR1 LNHDA and CDR2 SQIVND (reference sequence). The CDR3 sequence is 13 residues long. Trimming took off 10 bases at V and 4 bases at J, with 16 bases between the two ends. For the CDR3, the DNA is TGTGCCACGCGGCCGGGGGAGGTCTATGGCTACACCTTC. Protein product: CATRPGEVYGYTF.

V gene TRBV29-1 combines with J gene TRBJ2-5, with a weak D call TRBD1 (6 bases). CDR3 size: 12 residues. Trimming pared 6 bases from V and 7 bases from J, leaving 15 bases between. Germline CDR1 SQVTM, CDR2 ANQGSEA. The CDR3 reads CSVAGTLGTQYF. Written as DNA, the CDR3 is TGCAGCGTGGCCGGGACACTCGGGACCCAGTACTTC.

The chain recombines TRBV11-2 with TRBJ1-6, with a tentative D call TRBD1 (5 bases). Germline V CDR1 and CDR2: SGHAT, FQNNGV. Trimming left V 4 bases short and J 8 bases short, with 12 bases between. This CDR3 has 14 amino acids. The CDR3 bases are TGTGCCAGCAGCTCTGGGGCGATCGATTCACCCCTCCACTTT. The encoded protein is CASSSGAIDSPLHF.